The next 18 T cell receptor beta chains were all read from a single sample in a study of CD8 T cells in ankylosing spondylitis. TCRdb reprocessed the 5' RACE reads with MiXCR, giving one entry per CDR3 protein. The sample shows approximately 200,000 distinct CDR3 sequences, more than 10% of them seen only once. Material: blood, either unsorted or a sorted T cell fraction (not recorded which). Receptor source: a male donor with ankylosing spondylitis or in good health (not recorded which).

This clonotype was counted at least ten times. CDR3 sequence: CASSLGTGNVADTQYF. The CDR3 nucleotides read TGTGCCAGCAGCTTGGGGACAGGGAATGTCGCAGATACGCAGTATTTT. V is TRBV5-5 and J is TRBJ2-3; TRBD1 matches 8 bases. This CDR3 comprises 16 residues. Germline V gene data show CDR1 as SGHKS and CDR2 as YYEKEE (reference sequence). V gave up 0 bases and J gave up 4 bases; unmatched junction bases: 7.

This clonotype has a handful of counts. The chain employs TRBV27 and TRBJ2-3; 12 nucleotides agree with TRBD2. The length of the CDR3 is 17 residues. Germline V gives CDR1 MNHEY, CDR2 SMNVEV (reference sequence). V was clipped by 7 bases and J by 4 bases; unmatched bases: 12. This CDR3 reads CASINSPLAGGPDTQYF. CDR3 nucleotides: TGTGCCAGCATCAATTCTCCACTAGCGGGAGGTCCAGATACGCAGTATTTT.

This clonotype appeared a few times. The CDR3, as DNA: TGTGCCAGCAGTGGGAGCCCCGCCTACGAGCAGTACTTC. Translating gives CASSGSPAYEQYF. The J gene is TRBJ2-7, the V gene TRBV6-2 or TRBV6-3; tentative D call: TRBD2 (5 bases). Trimming took 5 bases from V and 2 from J, leaving 10 bases between them. This CDR3 comprises 13 residues. The germline CDR1 and CDR2 sequences are MNHEY and SVGEGT.

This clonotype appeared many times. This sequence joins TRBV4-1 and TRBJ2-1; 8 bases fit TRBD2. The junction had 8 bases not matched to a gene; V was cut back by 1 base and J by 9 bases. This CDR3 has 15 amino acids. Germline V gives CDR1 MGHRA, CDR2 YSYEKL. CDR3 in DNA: TGCGCCAGCAGCCAAGGAACAGGCGGGGGGTTTGAGCAGTTCTTC. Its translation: CASSQGTGGGFEQFF.

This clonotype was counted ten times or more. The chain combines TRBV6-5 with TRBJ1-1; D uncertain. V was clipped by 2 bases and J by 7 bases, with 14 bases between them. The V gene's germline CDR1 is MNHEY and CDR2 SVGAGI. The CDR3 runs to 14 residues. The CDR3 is CASSYGLLGGEAFF. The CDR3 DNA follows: TGTGCCAGCAGTTACGGGTTACTGGGCGGTGAAGCTTTCTTT.

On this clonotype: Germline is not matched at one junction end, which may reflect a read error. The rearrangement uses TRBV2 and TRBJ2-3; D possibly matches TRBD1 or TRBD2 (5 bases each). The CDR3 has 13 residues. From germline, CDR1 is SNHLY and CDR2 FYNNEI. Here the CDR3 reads CASRDENTDTQYF. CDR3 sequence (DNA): TGTGCGAGCAGGGACGAGAACACAGATACGCAGTATTTT. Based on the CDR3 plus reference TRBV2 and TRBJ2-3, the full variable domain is EPEVTQTPSHQVTQMGQEVILRCVPISNHLYFYWYRQILGQKVEFLVSFYNNEISEKSEIFDDQFSVERPDGSNFTLKIRSTKLEDSAMYFCASRDENTDTQYFGPGTRLTVL.

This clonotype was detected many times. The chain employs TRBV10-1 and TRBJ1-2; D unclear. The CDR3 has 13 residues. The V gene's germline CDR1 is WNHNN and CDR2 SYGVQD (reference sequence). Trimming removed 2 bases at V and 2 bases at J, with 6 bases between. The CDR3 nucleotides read TGCGCCAGCAGTGAGACAGTAAACTATGGCTACACCTTC. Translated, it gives CASSETVNYGYTF.

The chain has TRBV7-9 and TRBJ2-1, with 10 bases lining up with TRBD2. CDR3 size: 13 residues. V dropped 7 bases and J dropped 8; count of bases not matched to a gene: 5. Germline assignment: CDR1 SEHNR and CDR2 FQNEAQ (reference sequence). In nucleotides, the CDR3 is TGTGCCAGCACCAGCGGGGGGGCGTATGAGCAGTTCTTC. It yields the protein CASTSGGAYEQFF.

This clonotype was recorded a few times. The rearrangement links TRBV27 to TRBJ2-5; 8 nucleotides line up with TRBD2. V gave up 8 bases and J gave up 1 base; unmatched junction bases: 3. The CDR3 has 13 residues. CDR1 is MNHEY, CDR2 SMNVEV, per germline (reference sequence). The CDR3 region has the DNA TGTGCCAGCGGTAGCGGGATCCAAGAGACCCAGTACTTC. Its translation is CASGSGIQETQYF.

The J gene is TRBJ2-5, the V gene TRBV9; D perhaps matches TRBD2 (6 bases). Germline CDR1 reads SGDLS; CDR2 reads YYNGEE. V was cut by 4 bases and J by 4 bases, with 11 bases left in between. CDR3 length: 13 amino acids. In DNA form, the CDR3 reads TGTGCCAGCAGCACCGGGAGTAGAGAGACCCAGTACTTC. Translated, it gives CASSTGSRETQYF.

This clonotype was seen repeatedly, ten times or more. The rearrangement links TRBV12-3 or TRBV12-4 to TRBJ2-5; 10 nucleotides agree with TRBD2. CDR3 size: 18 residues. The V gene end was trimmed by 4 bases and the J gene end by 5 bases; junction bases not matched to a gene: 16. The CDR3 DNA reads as TGTGCCAGCAGTTCGATGTACCCCGCGCTAGCGGGAGAGGAGACCCAGTACTTC. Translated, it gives CASSSMYPALAGEETQYF.

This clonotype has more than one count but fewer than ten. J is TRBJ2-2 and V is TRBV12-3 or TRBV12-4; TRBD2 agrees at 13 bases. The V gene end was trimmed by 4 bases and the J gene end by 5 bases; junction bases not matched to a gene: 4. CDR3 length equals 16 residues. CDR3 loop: CASSSTSGRETGELFF. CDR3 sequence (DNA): TGTGCCAGCAGTTCCACTAGCGGGAGGGAGACCGGGGAGCTGTTTTTT.

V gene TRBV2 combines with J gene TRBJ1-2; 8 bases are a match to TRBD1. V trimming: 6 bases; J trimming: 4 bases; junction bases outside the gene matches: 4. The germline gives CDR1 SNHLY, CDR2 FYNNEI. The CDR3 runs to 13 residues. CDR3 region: CASSGQGIYGYTF. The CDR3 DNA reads TGTGCCAGCAGCGGACAGGGAATCTATGGCTACACCTTC.

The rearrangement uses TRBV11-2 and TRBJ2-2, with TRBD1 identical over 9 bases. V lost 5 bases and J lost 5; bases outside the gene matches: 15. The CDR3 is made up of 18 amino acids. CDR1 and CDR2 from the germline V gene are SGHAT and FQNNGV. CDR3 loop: CASSPYPLQGARTGELFF. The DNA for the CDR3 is TGTGCCAGCAGCCCATACCCCCTACAGGGGGCAAGAACCGGGGAGCTGTTTTTT.

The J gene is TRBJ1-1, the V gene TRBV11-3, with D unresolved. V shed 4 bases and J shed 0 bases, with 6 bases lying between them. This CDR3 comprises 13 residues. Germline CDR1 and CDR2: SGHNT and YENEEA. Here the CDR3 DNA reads TGTGCCAGCAGCTCGACACTGAACACTGAAGCTTTCTTT. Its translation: CASSSTLNTEAFF.

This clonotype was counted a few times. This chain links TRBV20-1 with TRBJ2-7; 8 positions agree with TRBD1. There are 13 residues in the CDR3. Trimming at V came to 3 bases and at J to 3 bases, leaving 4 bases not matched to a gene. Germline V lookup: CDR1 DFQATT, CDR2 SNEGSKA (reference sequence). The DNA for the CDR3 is TGCAGTGCTAGGGGGACAGGTTACTACGAGCAGTACTTC. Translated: CSARGTGYYEQYF.

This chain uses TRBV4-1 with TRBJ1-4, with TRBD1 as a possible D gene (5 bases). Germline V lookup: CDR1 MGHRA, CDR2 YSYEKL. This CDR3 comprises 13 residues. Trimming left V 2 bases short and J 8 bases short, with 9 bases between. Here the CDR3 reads CASSQRRGEKLFF. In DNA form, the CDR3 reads TGCGCCAGCAGCCAACGCCGGGGCGAAAAACTGTTTTTT.

CDR3 DNA sequence: TGTGCCAGCAGGCGAAGACTAGCGGGAGGCCAAGAGACCCAGTACTTC. It encodes CASRRRLAGGQETQYF. The chain uses TRBV12-3 or TRBV12-4 and TRBJ2-5; the match to TRBD2 covers 13 bases. This CDR3 spans 16 amino acids. Unmatched junction bases numbered 5, after V lost 6 bases and J lost 1 base.